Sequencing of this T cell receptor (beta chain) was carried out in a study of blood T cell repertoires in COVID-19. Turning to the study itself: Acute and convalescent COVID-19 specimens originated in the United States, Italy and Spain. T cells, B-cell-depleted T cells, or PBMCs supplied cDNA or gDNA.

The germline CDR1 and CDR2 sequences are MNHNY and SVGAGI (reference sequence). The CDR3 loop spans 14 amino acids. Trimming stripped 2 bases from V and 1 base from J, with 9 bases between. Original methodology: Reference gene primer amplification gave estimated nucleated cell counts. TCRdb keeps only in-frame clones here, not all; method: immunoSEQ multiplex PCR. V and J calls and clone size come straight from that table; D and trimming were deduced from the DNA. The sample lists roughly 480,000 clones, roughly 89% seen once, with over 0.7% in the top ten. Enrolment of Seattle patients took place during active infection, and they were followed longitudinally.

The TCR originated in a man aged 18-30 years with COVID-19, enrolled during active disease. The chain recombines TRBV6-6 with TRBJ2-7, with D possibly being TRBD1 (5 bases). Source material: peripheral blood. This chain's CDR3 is CASSYPGLSYEQYF. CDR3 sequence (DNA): TGTGCCAGCAGTTACCCAGGGCTATCCTACGAGCAGTACTTC.